This T cell receptor beta chain is from a study of cytomegalovirus exposure and HLA in healthy donors. The study's findings and limits: In all likelihood, a cluster of highly shared sequence variants was a sequencing artifact.

The ends lost 6 bases at V and 3 bases at J; junction bases unmatched: 13. From germline, CDR1 is MDHEN and CDR2 SYDVKM. The CDR3 extends over 17 amino acids. A remark on this clone: Antigen: not known.

Primers for the PCR totalled 60 Vbeta and 13 Jbeta. Assay: immunoSEQ multiplex PCR; the TCRdb copy retains only in-frame clones and omits some. The data contain roughly 190,000 clones, 79% of them singletons. Sequenced: PBMCs. J is TRBJ2-1 and V is TRBV28, with 8 bases identical to TRBD1. This clonotype originated in a woman between 50 and 59 years old in good health and CMV-seronegative. The CDR3 nucleotides read TGTGCCAGCAGCCCAGTTAGACAGGGGATGGGCTACAATGAGCAGTTCTTC. Translation: CASSPVRQGMGYNEQFF.